A selection of T cell receptor beta chains follows, all from one sample in a study of shared clonotypes between healthy human individuals. Sequencing was performed with immunoSEQ multiplex PCR; in TCRdb, only in-frame clones are kept and a portion is missing. The profile shows 2,500,000 or so clones, 80% to 95% of them singletons. The sample comprised naive CD4+ T cells from PBMCs. These receptors originate from a man between 18 and 35 years old in good health. Some clones in this sample may be carry-over from other donors' samples. Both conserved end residues are part of each CDR3.

CDR3: CATASSYEQYF; V: TRBV10-3; length: 11
CDR3: CASSQTGGSYGYTF; V: TRBV19; length: 14
CDR3: CASRKGLAHEQYF; V: TRBV27; length: 13
CDR3: CASSSATGARNQPQHF; V: TRBV7-6; length: 16
CDR3: CASGTTGENSPLHF; V: TRBV25-1; length: 14
CDR3: CATSSEGQVYEQYF; V: TRBV15; length: 14
CDR3: CASSPATGGSYGYTF; V: TRBV28; length: 15
CDR3: CASSTPTEAFF; V: TRBV18; length: 11
CDR3: CASSERASGSGEQFF; V: TRBV6-1; length: 15
CDR3: CASRQLAGQGGVGYGYTF; V: TRBV11-2; length: 18
CDR3: CASSFKNEQFF; V: TRBV5-1; length: 11
CDR3: CSFRGGTDTQYF; V: TRBV29-1; length: 12
CDR3: CASSLSRPGQGNTGELFF; V: TRBV27; length: 18
CDR3: CASSLNLNTIYF; V: TRBV7-2; length: 12
CDR3: CASTRGRAAQYF; V: TRBV2; length: 12
CDR3: CASSPGTSGNQETQYF; V: TRBV7-3; length: 16
CDR3: CASSVFASGPNEQFF; V: TRBV9; length: 15
CDR3: CASRLRGSSYEQYF; V: TRBV28; length: 14
CDR3: CASSKGRNEQFF; V: TRBV6-5; length: 12
CDR3: CASRGTGYYIGYTF; V: TRBV7-2; length: 14
CDR3: CASGTAGAILF; V: TRBV11-2; length: 11
CDR3: CASSLVGPTKLHGYTF; V: TRBV5-1; length: 16